The 8 T cell receptor beta chains listed next were all sequenced from one sample in a study of blood T cell repertoires in COVID-19. Profiling relied on immunoSEQ multiplex PCR, and the TCRdb table lists in-frame clones only, not all of them. The sample lists 200,000 to 250,000 clones, over 75% occurring once. Material: peripheral blood. Every receptor here comes from a human donor in a cohort sampled during active COVID-19.

The chain recombines TRBV19 with TRBJ1-5; D perhaps matches TRBD1 (5 bases). The CDR3 has 17 residues. Germline CDR1 LNHDA, CDR2 SQIVND (reference sequence). The V end lost 3 bases, the J end lost 1 base, and 16 bases lay between the germline ends. DNA of the CDR3: TGTGCCAGTAGTATGCTAGGGGAAGGCTTAAGCAATCAGCCCCAGCATTTT. Translating it yields CASSMLGEGLSNQPQHF.

This rearrangement joins TRBV7-2 to TRBJ2-6; D perhaps matches TRBD2 (6 bases). Germline V CDR1 and CDR2: SGHTA, FQGNSA. V was cut by 6 bases and J by 2 bases, with 11 bases left in between. The CDR3 is 15 residues long. In nucleotides, the CDR3 is TGTGCCAGCAGTTTCTCGGGGGCTGGGGCCAACGTCCTGACTTTC. Translation: CASSFSGAGANVLTF.

Remarks on this clone: This clone may be a read error of a much larger clone one base away. V and J are TRBV27 and TRBJ2-3; 8 nucleotides match TRBD2. V shed 2 bases, J shed 0 bases, and the junction held 1 base outside the gene matches. This CDR3 is 15 amino acids long. Germline V gene data show CDR1 as MNHEY and CDR2 as SMNVEV (reference sequence). CDR3 residues: CASSLASGSTDTQYF. DNA for the CDR3: TGTGCCAGCAGTTTAGCTAGCGGGAGCACAGATACGCAGTATTTT.

The gene calls are TRBV2 and TRBJ1-2; D is possibly TRBD1 (5 bases). This CDR3 region has 16 residues. V lost 1 base and J 4 bases, leaving 16 bases between the germline ends. The germline V gene encodes CDR1 SNHLY and CDR2 FYNNEI. CDR3 region: CASSEDRRGSAYGYTF. In DNA form, the CDR3 reads TGTGCCAGCAGTGAAGATAGGCGGGGGTCCGCCTATGGCTACACCTTC.

The chain carries TRBV18 and TRBJ2-3; maybe TRBD1 (6 bases). From germline, CDR1 is KGHSH and CDR2 LQKENI. CDR3 length: 14 amino acids. With 3 bases removed from V and 4 bases from J, the gap between germline ends came to 11 bases. CDR3 sequence reads: CASSPGRGPDTQYF. In nucleotides, the CDR3 is TGTGCCAGCTCACCCGGCAGGGGCCCAGATACGCAGTATTTT.

The V gene is TRBV5-6, the J gene TRBJ2-7; D perhaps matches TRBD1 (6 bases). Trimming took off 2 bases at V and 0 bases at J, with 9 bases between the two ends. Germline values: CDR1 SGHDT, CDR2 YYEEEE. The CDR3 runs 14 residues. CDR3 amino acids: CASSLVRGSYEQYF. Here the CDR3 DNA reads TGTGCCAGCAGCTTAGTCAGGGGCTCCTACGAGCAGTACTTC.

The chain recombines TRBV7-3 with TRBJ2-3; TRBD2 matches at 8 bases. CDR3 length equals 16 residues. The germline gives CDR1 SGHTA, CDR2 FQGTGA. V lost 5 bases and J lost 2; bases outside the gene matches: 9. The CDR3 DNA reads TGTGCCAGCAGCCAGACTAGCGCACCCCCCACAGATACGCAGTATTTT. Translation gives CASSQTSAPPTDTQYF.

This clone was recorded a few times. V usage is TRBV28 and J usage is TRBJ1-5; no clear D gene. Germline CDR1 and CDR2: MDHEN and SYDVKM. V dropped 2 bases and J dropped 4 bases, with 12 bases sitting between them. The CDR3 is made up of 15 amino acids. CDR3 protein: CASSLAGLANQPQHF. As DNA, the CDR3 is TGTGCCAGCAGTTTAGCCGGGCTAGCAAATCAGCCCCAGCATTTT.